This T cell receptor beta chain was captured by sequencing in a study of beta chain features in type 1 diabetes (dated by TCRdb to between 2017 and 2018). About the full investigation: Patients and healthy donors did not differ in mean age, gender distribution, total cell number or subset yield. A total of around 110,000,000 sorted cells were examined across all samples, and a strong correlation was observed between cell number per subset and RNA yield. In the study, recently diagnosed type 1 diabetes patients and matched healthy donors were compared on the TCRB repertoires of their sorted circulating CD4+ T cell subsets. Regulatory and stem cell-like memory subsets were obtained from only 8 patients and roughly 8 healthy donors, while naive and central memory subsets were obtained from all 30 or so donors.

The High Capacity cDNA Reverse Transcription Kit was used to reverse transcribe all of the isolated RNA, meaning that expressed TCRB transcripts were what got sequenced. Deep immunoSEQ sequencing was performed on naive, central memory and regulatory T cell samples, with an average of roughly 3.6 million total reads per sample. Sorted cells were lysed in RLT buffer, and RNA was extracted using DNase-treated RNeasy Micro or Mini kits according to cell number. To prevent cross-contamination, each cell subset was processed individually, whereas patient and healthy donor samples were processed jointly. The immunoSEQ multiplex PCR was used to amplify TCRB sequences from cDNA, generating 87-bp fragments that spanned the CDR3 region. Sequencing of the amplicons was done on the Illumina HiSeq platform. In the authors' own workflow: PCR bias was corrected computationally using synthetic template baselines, and reads within Hamming distance 2 were collapsed, with unmergeable singletons discarded. Reads were aligned to IMGT to assign V, D and J genes, CDR3 length, and insertions or deletions at six rearrangement sites. Within each subset, clonotype counts were normalized to the number of sorted cells before true diversity and Gini coefficients were calculated with the tcR R package. Repertoire sharing was quantified using the overlap coefficient calculated on TCRB nucleotide sequences. Out-of-frame TCRB sequences from naive cells were analyzed to stand in for the pre-selection repertoire. The table was pulled from immuneACCESS by TCRdb, which kept in-frame rearrangements only. Such tables lose some clones; where checked, under half of the loss comes from unresolved V genes, and the rest has no known cause. V, J and clone size reflect that table, while D and trimming were determined from the DNA. The sample contains over 500,000 clones, roughly 16% of them found a single time. Clones ranked in the top ten supply 0.09% to 0.095% of the sample.

What the research found in general, with its limitations: In all four CD4+ subsets, TCRB CDR3 length was moderately but significantly shorter in type 1 diabetes patients. PCR may preferentially amplify shorter templates, but because patient and control samples were amplified and corrected together, any resulting skew would affect both groups equally. Because cDNA was sequenced instead of genomic DNA, highly expressing activated cells could be over-represented, though the groups showed no difference in activation or CD3 levels. Because small numbers of individuals were included in the HLA sub-analyses, any influence of HLA type on TCRB rearrangement was left unresolved. Fewer insertions and more nucleotide deletions at VDJ recombination sites were observed in patients with type 1 diabetes, implying thymic rearrangement abnormalities. Naive, central memory and regulatory TCRB repertoires appeared more similar among patients than among healthy donors.

The germline V gene sets CDR1 to KGHSH and CDR2 to LQKENI. V gives up 3 bases and J gives up 10 bases, and the segment between their germline ends measures 7 bases. CDR3 length: 11 amino acids, cysteine to phenylalanine. Left in the record is the CDR3 DNA by itself, 33 bases read in frame from the first base. This clone was seen a handful of times. This clone's antigen is unknown. One base away there is no much larger clone; base qualities are not given. Distinct nucleotide sequences in the sample also encode this CDR3. A single peripheral blood draw of about 116 mL on average was collected from each donor into heparinised tubes. Using a panel that included CD45RO, CCR7, CD25, CD127, CD95 and CD27, naive, central memory, regulatory and stem cell-like memory CD4+ T cells were sorted on a BD FACSAria II. A purity above 95% was achieved for all sorted populations. PBMCs were isolated right away by Lymphoprep density gradient centrifugation and were stained directly, without culture. So that batch effects would be minimized, each experiment stained and sorted samples in pairs, pairing one healthy donor with one patient.

This TCR derives from a man aged 18 to 30 in good health. Sequenced: naive CD4+ T cells from blood. This sample's cell subset or site label indicates: true naive CD4+ T cells. The sequence joins TRBV18 to TRBJ2-1, and TRBD1 may be the D gene, going by 6 matching bases. The sequence in DNA is TGTGCCAGCTCACCCGACAGGGAGCAGTTCTTC. This sequence encodes CASSPDREQFF.